Each of the 28 T cell receptor beta chains below was sequenced from the same sample in a study of T-cell memory formation after mild COVID-19. Each CDR3 protein gets one entry after TCRdb re-called the 5' RACE reads with MiXCR. Here the sample spans tens of thousands of distinct CDR3 sequences, roughly 25% being singletons. Sequencing was carried out using PBMCs or a T cell subset sorted from them (not recorded which). These receptors originate from a man aged 18 to 29 who had mild COVID-19 (a few samples of this study predate the infection). Cell type and time point are not known.

The CDR3 DNA sequence: TGCAGTGCTAGGGCCCTCTGGCAGGGATCGAGGACAGATACGCAGTATTTT. As protein: CSARALWQGSRTDTQYF. The chain recombines TRBV20-1 with TRBJ2-3, with a tentative D call TRBD1 (5 bases). The germline CDR1 and CDR2 sequences are DFQATT and SNEGSKA (reference sequence). Trimming removed 3 bases from V and 3 bases from J, with 22 bases in between. This CDR3 region has 17 residues.

This chain links TRBV7-6 with TRBJ2-1, with TRBD2 matching over 16 bases. Germline lookup yields CDR1 SGHVS and CDR2 FNYEAQ. The CDR3 runs to 17 residues. The V segment lost 3 bases and the J segment 2 bases; nucleotides outside the gene matches: 1. The CDR3 protein is CASSLGLAGGPYNEQFF. The DNA of the CDR3 is TGTGCCAGCAGCTTGGGACTAGCGGGGGGGCCCTACAATGAGCAGTTCTTC.

This clonotype came up a few times. The genes are TRBV5-1 and TRBJ2-7; no reliable D call. The ends were cut back, 0 bases at V and 2 bases at J, with 9 bases in the middle. Germline-derived CDR1 and CDR2 are SGHRS and YFSETQ. This CDR3 contains 14 residues. CDR3 nucleotides: TGCGCCAGCAGCTTGGCGCAGGCGCCCTACGAGCAGTACTTC. Protein: CASSLAQAPYEQYF.

This clonotype was counted between two and nine times. This chain joins TRBV20-1 and TRBJ1-5; TRBD1 matches at 9 bases. The CDR3 extends over 14 amino acids. V trimming: 0 bases; J trimming: 7 bases; junction bases outside the gene matches: 4. From germline, CDR1 is DFQATT and CDR2 SNEGSKA (reference sequence). The CDR3 region is CSARDFDRGQPQHF. Here the CDR3 DNA reads TGCAGTGCTAGAGACTTCGACAGGGGGCAGCCCCAGCATTTT.

V usage is TRBV12-3 or TRBV12-4 and J usage is TRBJ1-1; D remains unclear. The CDR3 loop spans 14 amino acids. The V end was cut by 4 bases, the J end by 2 bases, with 11 bases between. DNA of the CDR3: TGTGCCAGCAGTTCGGTAGAGAGCAACACTGAAGCTTTCTTT. Protein product: CASSSVESNTEAFF.

CDR3 bases: TGCAGTGCCGACGACCGGACTGTTCTGGAGACCCAGTACTTC. As protein: CSADDRTVLETQYF. The chain couples TRBV20-1 to TRBJ2-5, with D possibly being TRBD2 (5 bases). Germline CDR1 is DFQATT and CDR2 is SNEGSKA (reference sequence). With 6 bases removed from V and 5 bases from J, the gap between germline ends came to 19 bases. This CDR3 comprises 14 residues.

This clonotype has just a few counts. This sequence joins TRBV3-1 and TRBJ2-5, with 10 bases identical to TRBD2. Trimming at V came to 3 bases and at J to 4 bases, leaving 5 bases not matched to a gene. Per the germline V gene, CDR1 is LGHDT and CDR2 is YNNKEL (reference sequence). The CDR3 consists of 15 residues. CDR3 nucleotide sequence: TGTGCCAGCAGCCATCTCCAGCGGGGGGGAGAGACCCAGTACTTC. As protein: CASSHLQRGGETQYF.

This clonotype has more than one count but fewer than ten. The chain couples TRBV7-8 to TRBJ2-5; 10 nucleotides agree with TRBD1. Looked up from germline, CDR1 is SGHVS and CDR2 is FQNEAQ. The CDR3 covers 15 residues. The V gene end was trimmed by 5 bases and the J gene end by 4 bases; junction bases not matched to a gene: 7. The CDR3: CASSKGTGDAETQYF. The CDR3 nucleotides read TGTGCCAGCAGCAAAGGGACAGGGGATGCAGAGACCCAGTACTTC.

This clonotype was seen more than once but under ten times. The chain carries TRBV7-9 and TRBJ2-3; no clear D gene. V lost 4 bases and J 0 bases, leaving 14 bases between the germline ends. Germline lookup yields CDR1 SEHNR and CDR2 FQNEAQ (reference sequence). The CDR3 is 16 amino acids. The CDR3 sequence: CASSSTTSESTDTQYF. Here the CDR3 DNA reads TGTGCCAGCAGCTCCACCACAAGCGAGAGCACAGATACGCAGTATTTT.

This clonotype has just one count. The chain couples TRBV18 to TRBJ1-1, with a tentative D call TRBD1 (6 bases). Germline lookup yields CDR1 KGHSH and CDR2 LQKENI. The CDR3 has 12 amino acids. With 4 bases removed from V and 7 bases from J, the gap between germline ends came to 10 bases. The CDR3 DNA is TGTGCCAGCTCACAGGGGGGATTTGAAGCTTTCTTT. This sequence encodes CASSQGGFEAFF.

This clonotype was observed a handful of times. V and J are TRBV4-1 and TRBJ2-2, with no clear D. The V end was cut by 3 bases, the J end by 0 bases, with 8 bases between. Germline CDR1 and CDR2: MGHRA and YSYEKL. This CDR3 is built from 15 residues. CDR3 in amino acids: CASSHRVANTGELFF. The CDR3 DNA sequence: TGCGCCAGCAGCCACAGAGTAGCGAACACCGGGGAGCTGTTTTTT.

The J gene is TRBJ2-1, the V gene TRBV6-5; D is perhaps TRBD1 (5 bases). The CDR3 sequence is 15 residues long. Germline V CDR1 and CDR2: MNHEY, SVGAGI. Trimming removed 0 bases from V and 6 bases from J, with 12 bases in between. The CDR3 nucleotides read TGTGCCAGCAGTTACTCGAGAACAGGACCCAATGAGCAGTTCTTC. It is translated as CASSYSRTGPNEQFF.

The rearrangement uses TRBV7-9 and TRBJ2-1; possible D gene TRBD2, 5 bases. The germline V gene has CDR1 SEHNR and CDR2 FQNEAQ (reference sequence). V was clipped by 3 bases and J by 15 bases, with 15 bases between them. This CDR3 is 12 amino acids long. CDR3 sequence (DNA): TGTGCCAGCAGCTTCGGGAACGACTTGTGGTTCTTC. Its protein is CASSFGNDLWFF. Based on the CDR3 plus reference TRBV7-9 and TRBJ2-1, the full variable domain is DTGVSQNPRHKITKRGQNVTFRCDPISEHNRLYWYRQTLGQGPEFLTYFQNEAQLEKSRLLSDRFSAERPKGSFSTLEIQRTEQGDSAMYLCASSFGNDLWFFGPGTRLTVL.

The chain couples TRBV6-5 to TRBJ2-7, with D unclear. The CDR3 runs to 15 residues. Trimming removed 6 bases at V and 0 bases at J, with 15 bases between. The germline gives CDR1 MNHEY, CDR2 SVGAGI. DNA of the CDR3: TGTGCCAGCAGCCCCGGACCGCCCAGCTCCTACGAGCAGTACTTC. It specifies CASSPGPPSSYEQYF.

The sample holds many counts of this clonotype. The DNA for the CDR3 is TGCAGTGCTAGAGAGGCGGACGGGGGGCCTACCCTTATCACAGATACGCAGTATTTT. This sequence encodes CSAREADGGPTLITDTQYF. The chain uses TRBV20-1 and TRBJ2-3, with TRBD2 as a possible D gene (7 bases). Germline CDR1 DFQATT, CDR2 SNEGSKA (reference sequence). The CDR3 runs 19 residues. Between the trimmed V and J ends, which lost 0 bases and 2 bases, there was a span of 24 bases.

The J gene is TRBJ2-3, the V gene TRBV6-4; D remains unclear. The length of the CDR3 is 15 residues. Looked up from germline, CDR1 is MRHNA and CDR2 is SNTAGT. Trimming cost V 2 bases and J 3 bases, with 12 bases left between them. Here the CDR3 DNA reads TGTGCCAGCAGTGACGGCGAGACCGGGACAGATACGCAGTATTTT. It specifies CASSDGETGTDTQYF.

The rearrangement uses TRBV20-1 and TRBJ2-7; possible D gene TRBD1, 5 bases. Germline CDR1 and CDR2: DFQATT and SNEGSKA (reference sequence). The CDR3 has 15 residues. Trimming stripped 0 bases from V and 2 bases from J, with 14 bases between. The CDR3 DNA sequence: TGCAGTGCTAGAGAGCAGGGTGGATTGACCTACGAGCAGTACTTC. Translation gives CSAREQGGLTYEQYF.

Only a few counts were recorded for this clonotype. CDR3 region: CASSFGVFRFF. The CDR3 region has the DNA TGTGCCAGCAGTTTTGGTGTGTTTCGGTTTTTT. The rearrangement joins TRBV28 to TRBJ1-4; no definite D call. Germline V gives CDR1 MDHEN, CDR2 SYDVKM. V dropped 3 bases and J dropped 16 bases, with 12 bases sitting between them. This CDR3 contains 11 residues.

The chain combines TRBV12-3 or TRBV12-4 with TRBJ1-2, with D hard to call. The CDR3 has 12 residues. Trimming left V 5 bases short and J 6 bases short, with 10 bases between. CDR3 protein: CASSGLADGYTF. The CDR3 DNA follows: TGTGCCAGCAGTGGGCTTGCGGATGGCTACACCTTC.

The V gene is TRBV4-3, the J gene TRBJ2-3; 8 nucleotides align to TRBD1. CDR3 length: 14 residues. V gave up 2 bases and J gave up 5 bases; unmatched junction bases: 3. The V gene's germline CDR1 is LGHNA and CDR2 YSLEER. The CDR3 DNA reads TGCGCCAGCAGCCAATCCGGACAGGGAGATACGCAGTATTTT. It is translated as CASSQSGQGDTQYF.

The V call is TRBV24-1, the J call TRBJ2-1, with TRBD1 as a possible D gene (6 bases). The CDR3 is 15 residues long. Germline loops: CDR1 KGHDR, CDR2 SFDVKD. V was clipped by 3 bases and J by 3 bases, with 11 bases between them. The CDR3 DNA reads TGTGCCACCAGTGATGCCCAGGGGTACTACAATGAGCAGTTCTTC. It is translated as CATSDAQGYYNEQFF.

By share of the sample, this clonotype is medium-sized (0.01 to 0.1%). J is TRBJ2-5 and V is TRBV5-1; no firm D call. The CDR3 is 14 residues long. The germline gives CDR1 SGHRS, CDR2 YFSETQ. The germline V and J ends were trimmed by 4 bases and 3 bases, with 13 bases remaining between them. The CDR3 coding sequence is TGCGCCAGCAGCCCAGACCGACAAGAAGAGACCCAGTACTTC. Translation gives CASSPDRQEETQYF.

This rearrangement joins TRBV27 to TRBJ2-1; D may be TRBD2 (7 bases). V was cut by 6 bases and J by 5 bases, with 17 bases left in between. CDR1 is MNHEY, CDR2 SMNVEV, per germline (reference sequence). The CDR3 totals 15 residues. CDR3 sequence reads: CASRVTGGPNNEQFF. As DNA, the CDR3 is TGTGCCAGCAGAGTAACGGGGGGCCCAAACAATGAGCAGTTCTTC.

This chain joins TRBV9 and TRBJ1-1, with a weak D call TRBD1 (5 bases). This CDR3 is built from 15 residues. CDR1 and CDR2 (germline): SGDLS, YYNGEE. V lost 0 bases to trimming and J lost 5 bases, with 14 bases between them. The CDR3 nucleotides read TGTGCCAGCAGCGTAGGACCGGGGACGGGGACTGAAGCTTTCTTT. Residues: CASSVGPGTGTEAFF.

This clonotype was counted between two and nine times. The CDR3 DNA follows: TGTGCCAGCAGTTTATTAGGGAACGGCTACGAGCAGTACGTC. It yields the protein CASSLLGNGYEQYV. The chain uses TRBV27 and TRBJ2-7, with D hard to call. The CDR3 is 14 amino acids. CDR1 and CDR2 from the germline V gene are MNHEY and SMNVEV (reference sequence). The V gene lost 1 base and the J gene lost 3 bases, with 10 bases spanning the gap.

Ten or more counts support this clonotype. This chain connects TRBV7-9 to TRBJ2-3; TRBD1 aligns across 7 bases. Germline V gene data show CDR1 as SEHNR and CDR2 as FQNEAQ (reference sequence). This CDR3 region has 13 residues. The V segment lost 8 bases and the J segment 2 bases; nucleotides outside the gene matches: 4. The chain's CDR3 is CASLQGPTDTQYF. The CDR3, as DNA: TGTGCCAGCCTACAGGGGCCCACAGATACGCAGTATTTT.

This clonotype has only a few counts. The rearrangement joins TRBV4-2 to TRBJ2-3; 10 bases map to TRBD2. The CDR3 is 16 residues long. Germline V gives CDR1 LGHNA, CDR2 YNFKEQ. J was trimmed by 0 bases and V by 4 bases; bases with no gene match: 4. The CDR3 DNA sequence: TGTGCCAGCAGCCCGACTAGCGGGTATAGCACAGATACGCAGTATTTT. It encodes CASSPTSGYSTDTQYF.

This sequence joins TRBV9 and TRBJ2-5, with D possibly matching TRBD1 (6 bases). There are 14 residues in the CDR3. Trimming stripped 2 bases from V and 2 bases from J, with 10 bases between. Germline V gene data show CDR1 as SGDLS and CDR2 as YYNGEE. CDR3 in DNA: TGTGCCAGCAGCGTTGGACAGCTTCAAGAGACCCAGTACTTC. It yields the protein CASSVGQLQETQYF.